The rows below give T cell receptor beta chains drawn from one sample of a study of blood T cell repertoires in COVID-19. Sequencing used immunoSEQ multiplex PCR; TCRdb keeps in-frame clones, though not all of them. The data show more than 120,000 clones, 87% seen once. Sequences were obtained from peripheral blood. These receptors were obtained from a man aged 50 or older who had recovered from COVID-19. Each CDR3 is given without its conserved first and last residue.

>13|TRBV7-9
ASSDTGTGFFGQY
>15|TRBV9
ASSGEGGAAGTDTQY
>14|TRBV10-3
AISDPDTSFYNEQF
>13|TRBV2
ASMSVAGGPYEQY
>13|TRBV18
ASSQTDATNEKLF
>16|TRBV4-2
ASSHVEGPGTGKETQY
>14|TRBV5-5
ASSLVTGQGAAGYT
>12|TRBV9
ASSGGLYGNTIY
>12|TRBV10-1
ASSDGAGHLGQY
>14|TRBV5-4
ASSLSPSGGVETQY
>12|TRBV7-2
ASSRNRDDYGYT
>12|TRBV30
AWSVGFGRTEAF
>11|TRBV18
ASSRIDSTEAF
>11|TRBV7-2
ASSLAAGYGYT
>13|TRBV4-3
ASSQEGTGSTEAF
>15|TRBV3-1/TRBV3-2
ASSPPRGGGAIDTQY
>13|TRBV7-2
ASSPATGMGPEAF
>14|TRBV11-3
ASSLISGTGADTQY
>15|TRBV18
ASSPPRGGARQETQY
>14|TRBV6-5
ASSYSWTGHFTEAF
>13|TRBV21-1
ASSKPMGQNYGYT
>11|TRBV12-3/TRBV12-4
ASSYGTVYEQY
>15|TRBV11-3
ASSLVGGGSSYNEQF
>10|TRBV30
AWSATGDEQY
>12|TRBV7-8
ASSAMTGYYEQY
>13|TRBV6-2/TRBV6-3
ASSSVLGQAYGYT
>14|TRBV6-6
ASSYPSDRTATEAF
>14|TRBV5-6
ASSLPGNRGNYGYT
>13|TRBV6-2/TRBV6-3
ASSYEWTRQETQY
>10|TRBV10-2
ASSEVGGGYT
>14|TRBV3-1/TRBV3-2
ASSQVGGGGFGEQF
>12|TRBV5-5
ASSLELAVETQY
>12|TRBV5-1
ASSPGTGIDEQF
>12|TRBV19
ASSINSLGDEQY
>15|TRBV18
ASSPSGGLVMNTEAF
>11|TRBV12-3/TRBV12-4
ASSLVASEKLF
>11|TRBV13
ASSLGRSGELF
>11|TRBV6-5
ASGRSSNQPQH
>13|TRBV2
ASSETTGVGTEAF
>12|TRBV5-1
ASSWDRDPDGYT
>11|TRBV3-1/TRBV3-2
ASSPEQGAWAF
>13|TRBV6-5
ASRVGTSPTDTQY
>12|TRBV7-9
ASSPGQINYGYT
>11|TRBV2
ASTTYIGDTQY
>10|TRBV12-3/TRBV12-4
ASSRDREGYT
>11|TRBV3-1/TRBV3-2
ASSQASSNEQF